These 6 T cell receptor beta chains came from one sample sequenced in a study of shared clonotypes between healthy human individuals. Assay used: immunoSEQ multiplex PCR; TCRdb lists only in-frame clones, some missing. Among approximately 2,300,000 clones listed, around 92% were seen once. The sequenced sample was naive CD4+ T cells from PBMCs. Subset here: CD45RA+ positively selected. Receptors were obtained from a young man in good health. Some clones in this sample may be carry-over from other donors' samples.

The chain uses TRBV28 and TRBJ2-7, with D uncertain. V lost 2 bases to trimming and J lost 3 bases, with 8 bases between them. Germline values: CDR1 MDHEN, CDR2 SYDVKM. The CDR3 consists of 13 residues. The CDR3 bases are TGTGCCAGCAGTTTAAGCATTCGCTACGAGCAGTACTTC. Protein product: CASSLSIRYEQYF.

Turning to this clone: Additional DNA sequences in this sample encode the identical CDR3. The rearrangement joins TRBV5-1 to TRBJ2-2; 8 bases fit TRBD2. Losses at the gene ends were 0 bases for V and 1 base for J; bases not matched to a gene: 2. Germline-derived CDR1 and CDR2 are SGHRS and YFSETQ. The CDR3 runs 16 residues. The CDR3 loop is CASSLALAGNTGELFF. The CDR3 nucleotides read TGCGCCAGCAGCTTGGCGCTAGCGGGGAACACCGGGGAGCTGTTTTTT.

The rearrangement joins TRBV6-5 to TRBJ2-1, with D tentatively TRBD1 (6 bases). This CDR3 has 13 amino acids. The germline gives CDR1 MNHEY, CDR2 SVGAGI. V was trimmed by 7 bases and J by 9 bases, leaving 16 bases between them. CDR3 nucleotides: TGTGCCAGCACGCTAGGGGGTTCGGCTGAGCAGTTCTTC. It specifies CASTLGGSAEQFF.

V gene TRBV10-3 combines with J gene TRBJ1-6; 7 positions match TRBD1. There are 15 residues in the CDR3. J was trimmed by 7 bases and V by 6 bases; bases with no gene match: 9. From germline, CDR1 is ENHRY and CDR2 SYGVKD. CDR3 in amino acids: CAISTAGTANSPLHF. The CDR3 DNA follows: TGTGCCATCAGCACAGCCGGGACAGCCAATTCACCCCTCCACTTT.

This rearrangement joins TRBV7-3 to TRBJ2-3; TRBD2 might be the D (6 bases). Between the trimmed V and J ends, which lost 6 bases and 5 bases, there was a span of 18 bases. The CDR3 runs to 15 residues. Germline V CDR1 and CDR2: SGHTA, FQGTGA. The CDR3, as DNA: TGTGCCAGCAGTCGATCGACGGGAGTTGGAGATACGCAGTATTTT. This encodes CASSRSTGVGDTQYF.

The gene calls are TRBV19 and TRBJ1-5; D is uncertain. CDR3 length: 17 amino acids. V was pared by 1 base and J by 5 bases, with 18 bases between. Germline loops: CDR1 LNHDA, CDR2 SQIVND (reference sequence). Here the CDR3 reads CASSIGKARRTHQPQHF. The CDR3 region has the DNA TGTGCCAGTAGTATAGGGAAGGCACGGAGGACCCATCAGCCCCAGCATTTT.